One sample yielded the 13 T cell receptor beta chains listed below, sequenced in a study of metastatic and nonmetastatic thyroid tumors. Using MiXCR, TCRdb reanalyzed the PCR reads. This sample has around 31,000 clones, with more than 15% found just once. Thyroid surgery was performed in patients who had received no treatment beforehand. The sample was blood. The receptors here all came from a female donor with papillary thyroid cancer or a benign thyroid nodule (not recorded which). Some clones in this sample may be carry-over from other donors' samples.

The V and J genes are TRBV12-3 or TRBV12-4 and TRBJ1-1, with a tentative D call TRBD1 (5 bases). V was trimmed by 2 bases and J by 2 bases, leaving 9 bases between them. The CDR3 runs 14 residues. Here the CDR3 reads CASSLNRFNTEAFF. CDR3 in DNA: TGTGCCAGCAGTTTAAACAGGTTTAACACTGAAGCTTTCTTT.

This clone was observed a few times. The rearrangement links TRBV11-2 to TRBJ2-5, with D perhaps TRBD2 (6 bases). Germline V gives CDR1 SGHAT, CDR2 FQNNGV. The CDR3 totals 13 residues. V shed 10 bases and J shed 4 bases, with 16 bases lying between them. The DNA of the CDR3 is TGTGCCATCGGAACTAGCTGGATAGAGACCCAGTACTTC. Protein: CAIGTSWIETQYF.

This clone was seen at least ten times. The J gene is TRBJ2-2, the V gene TRBV5-6, with unresolved D. Germline V gene sequence: CDR1 SGHDT, CDR2 YYEEEE. The CDR3 length is 15 residues. Trimming shortened V by 0 bases and J by 2 bases, and 8 bases separated the two germline ends. CDR3 amino acids: CASSLGGGNTGELFF. The CDR3 nucleotides read TGTGCCAGCAGCTTGGGGGGTGGCAACACCGGGGAGCTGTTTTTT. Full variable domain (missing parts from reference TRBV5-6 and TRBJ2-2): DAGVTQSPTHLIKTRGQQVTLRCSPKSGHDTVSWYQQALGQGPQFIFQYYEEEERQRGNFPDRFSGHQFPNYSSELNVNALLLGDSALYLCASSLGGGNTGELFFGEGSRLTVL.

This clone has ten or more counts. The chain employs TRBV12-5 and TRBJ2-3, with TRBD2 as a possible D gene (6 bases). CDR1 and CDR2 from the germline V gene are LGHNT and FRNRAP. The ends were cut back, 0 bases at V and 1 base at J, with 8 bases in the middle. The CDR3 covers 15 residues. The CDR3 bases are TGTGCTAGTGGTTTGGTAACGGGGGGCACAGATACGCAGTATTTT. This sequence encodes CASGLVTGGTDTQYF.

On this clone itself: Its ends do not fully match the called genes, so a read error is possible. The V call is TRBV5-1, the J call TRBJ2-1; maybe TRBD1 (5 bases). The CDR3 length is 15 residues. Germline CDR1 SGHRS, CDR2 YFSETQ. CDR3 bases: TGCGCCAGCAGCCCCCTTCCCGGGTGGACATTAGGGCAGTTCTTT. Protein: CASSPLPGWTLGQFF.

This clone was seen ten or more times. The rearrangement uses TRBV5-1 and TRBJ2-2; D ambiguous. Trimming took 4 bases from V and 5 from J, leaving 15 bases between them. The length of the CDR3 is 15 residues. Germline V gene sequence: CDR1 SGHRS, CDR2 YFSETQ. The CDR3, as DNA: TGCGCCAGCAGCCCCGGATGGGGATCGACCGGGGAGCTGTTTTTT. Translation: CASSPGWGSTGELFF.

This clone has at least ten counts. The J gene is TRBJ2-7, the V gene TRBV18, with D tentatively TRBD2 (6 bases). CDR1 is KGHSH and CDR2 is LQKENI in the germline V gene. V was pared by 3 bases and J by 2 bases, with 20 bases between. The CDR3 totals 17 residues. CDR3 DNA sequence: TGTGCCAGCTCACCTTTGATGTCCAGCGGGCGCGCCTACGAGCAGTACTTC. Its protein product is CASSPLMSSGRAYEQYF.

This clone has a count of ten or more. Other DNA sequences in this sample translate to the same CDR3. The chain uses TRBV5-1 and TRBJ1-3; D is unclear. V lost 1 base and J lost 7, with 15 bases in between. Germline V gene sequence: CDR1 SGHRS, CDR2 YFSETQ. This CDR3 is built from 15 residues. The CDR3 spells CASSLQGGPRNTIYF. CDR3 nucleotide sequence: TGCGCCAGCAGCTTGCAAGGCGGACCCCGGAACACCATATATTTT.

Notes on this clone: A much larger clone differs by one base, so this may be a read error. This rearrangement joins TRBV5-1 to TRBJ1-2; D is unclear. Germline V lookup: CDR1 SGHRS, CDR2 YFSETQ. The CDR3 runs 14 residues. V lost 4 bases and J 3 bases, leaving 13 bases between the germline ends. The CDR3 region is CASSLSTSDYGYTF. CDR3 coding DNA: TGCGCCAGCAGCCTTTCGACATCTGACTATGGCTACACCTTC.

A note on this clone: A much larger clone is a single base away; this may be a read error. The V call is TRBV7-2, the J call TRBJ2-1; D remains ambiguous. This CDR3 has 12 amino acids. The germline V gene encodes CDR1 SGHTA and CDR2 FQGNSA. The CDR3 DNA reads TGTGCCAGCACCTCCTATAGCAATGAGCATCTCTTC. Translating it yields CASTSYSNEHLF.

The table lists this clone with many counts. The genes are TRBV24-1 and TRBJ2-1; TRBD2 is a possible D gene (6 bases). The CDR3 loop spans 14 amino acids. With 3 bases removed from V and 6 bases from J, the gap between germline ends came to 11 bases. From germline, CDR1 is KGHDR and CDR2 SFDVKD. CDR3 loop: CATSDRLVGNEQFF. The DNA for the CDR3 is TGTGCCACCAGTGATAGACTAGTTGGCAATGAGCAGTTCTTC.

A remark on this clone: Without the conserved terminal phenylalanine or tryptophan, this CDR3 likely stems from a read error. The limits of the CDR3 on the DNA are not certain, so only TCRdb's listed CDR3 is given. The chain joins TRBV10-2 to TRBJ2-7; the table's D call TRBD1 went unverified against the DNA. The CDR3 is 13 amino acids long, termini counted. CDR1 is WSHSY, CDR2 SAAADI, per germline. The CDR3 sequence: CASSESMQGARLL.

This clone came up many times. The rearrangement uses TRBV5-6 and TRBJ2-7; 12 nucleotides agree with TRBD1. Per germline, CDR1 SGHDT and CDR2 YYEEEE. The CDR3 has 15 amino acids. The V gene end was trimmed by 2 bases and the J gene end by 2 bases; junction bases not matched to a gene: 2. CDR3 sequence: CASSFGTGGTYEQYF. The CDR3 DNA reads TGTGCCAGCAGCTTCGGGACAGGGGGCACCTACGAGCAGTACTTC.